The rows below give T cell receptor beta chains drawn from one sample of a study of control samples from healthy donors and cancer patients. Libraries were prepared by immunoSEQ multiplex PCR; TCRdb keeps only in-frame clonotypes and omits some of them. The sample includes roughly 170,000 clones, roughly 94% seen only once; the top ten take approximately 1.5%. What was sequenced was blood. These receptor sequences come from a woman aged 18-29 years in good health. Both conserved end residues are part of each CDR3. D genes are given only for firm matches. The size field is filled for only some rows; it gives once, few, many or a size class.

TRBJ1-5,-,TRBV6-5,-,TGTGCCAGCAGTCCGTGGGCGGGAAGGGGTCAGCCCCAGCATTTT,CASSPWAGRGQPQHF
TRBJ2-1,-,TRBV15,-,TGTGCCACCAGCAGAGAAAGGCTGGGGACCTACAATGAGCAGTTCTTC,CATSRERLGTYNEQFF
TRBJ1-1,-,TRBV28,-,TGTGCCAGCAGTTTCCTTGGACCAAACACTGAAGCTTTCTTT,CASSFLGPNTEAFF
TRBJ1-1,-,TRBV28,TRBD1,TGTGCCAGCATTGCAGGGGGCACGGTTATTGAAGCTTTCTTT,CASIAGGTVIEAFF
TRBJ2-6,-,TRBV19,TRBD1,TGTGCCAGTAGTAGGGCTGGACAGGGATTCTCTGGGGCCAACGTCCTGACTTTC,CASSRAGQGFSGANVLTF
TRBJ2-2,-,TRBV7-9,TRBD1,TGTGCCAGCAGCACGGGACAGAATACCGGGGAGCTGTTTTTT,CASSTGQNTGELFF
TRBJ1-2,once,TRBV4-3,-,TGCGCCAGCAGCCAAGATCCCGGGGGGGCGCGAGGCTACACCTTC,CASSQDPGGARGYTF
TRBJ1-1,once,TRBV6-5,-,TGTGCCAGCAGGGCCGGGGGGGACACTGAAGCTTTCTTT,CASRAGGDTEAFF
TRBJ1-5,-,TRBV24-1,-,TGTGCCACCAGTGATTTGGATAGCAATCAGCCCCAGCATTTT,CATSDLDSNQPQHF
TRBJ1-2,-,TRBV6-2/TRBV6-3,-,TGTGCCAGCAGTTACAGATTCTATGGCTACACCTTC,CASSYRFYGYTF
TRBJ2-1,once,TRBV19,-,TGTGCCAGTAGTGGGTCTCCCGGTTCCTACAATGAGCAGTTCTTC,CASSGSPGSYNEQFF
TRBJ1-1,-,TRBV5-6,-,TGTGCCAGCCGTTACAGGGTATCTGAAGCTTTCTTT,CASRYRVSEAFF
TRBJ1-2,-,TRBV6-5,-,TGTGCCAGCAGTTACTCGCCCAGGGGCGGCTACACCTTC,CASSYSPRGGYTF
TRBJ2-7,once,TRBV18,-,TGTGCCAGCTCACCCGACACGCAACTAGCCTACGAGCAGTACTTC,CASSPDTQLAYEQYF